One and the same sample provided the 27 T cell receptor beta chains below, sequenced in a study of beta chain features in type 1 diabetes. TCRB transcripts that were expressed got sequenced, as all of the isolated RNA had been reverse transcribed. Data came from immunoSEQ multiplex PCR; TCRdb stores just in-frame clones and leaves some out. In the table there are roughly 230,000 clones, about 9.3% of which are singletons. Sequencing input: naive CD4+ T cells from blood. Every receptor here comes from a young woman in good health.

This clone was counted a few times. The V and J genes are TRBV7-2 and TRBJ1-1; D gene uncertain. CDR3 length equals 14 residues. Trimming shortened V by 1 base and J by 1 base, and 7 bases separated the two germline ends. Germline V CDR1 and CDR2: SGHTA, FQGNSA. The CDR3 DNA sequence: TGTGCCAGCAGCTTAGGTTATTCGAACACTGAAGCTTTCTTT. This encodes CASSLGYSNTEAFF.

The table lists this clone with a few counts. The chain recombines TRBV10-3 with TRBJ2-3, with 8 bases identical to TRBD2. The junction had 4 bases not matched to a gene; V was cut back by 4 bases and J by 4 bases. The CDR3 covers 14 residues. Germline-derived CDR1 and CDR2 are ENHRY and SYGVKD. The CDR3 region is CAISGSGGSDTQYF. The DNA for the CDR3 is TGTGCCATCAGTGGGTCGGGAGGGTCAGATACGCAGTATTTT.

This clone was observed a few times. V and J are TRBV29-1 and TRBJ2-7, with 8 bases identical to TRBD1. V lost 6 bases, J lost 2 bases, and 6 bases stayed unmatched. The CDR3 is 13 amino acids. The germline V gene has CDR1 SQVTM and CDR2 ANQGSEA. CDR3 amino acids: CSVTGQGAYEQYF. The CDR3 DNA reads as TGCAGCGTAACCGGACAGGGCGCCTACGAGCAGTACTTC.

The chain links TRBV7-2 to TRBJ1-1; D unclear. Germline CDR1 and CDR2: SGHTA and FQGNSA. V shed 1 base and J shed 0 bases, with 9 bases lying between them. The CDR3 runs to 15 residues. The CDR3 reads CASSLGVGMNTEAFF. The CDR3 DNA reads TGTGCCAGCAGCTTAGGTGTGGGCATGAACACTGAAGCTTTCTTT.

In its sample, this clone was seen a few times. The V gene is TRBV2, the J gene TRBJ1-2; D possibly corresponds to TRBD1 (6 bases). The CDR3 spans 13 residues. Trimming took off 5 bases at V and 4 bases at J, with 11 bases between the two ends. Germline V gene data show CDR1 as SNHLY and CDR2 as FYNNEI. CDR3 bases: TGTGCCAGCAGTTCACAGGGTTTCTATGGCTACACCTTC. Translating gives CASSSQGFYGYTF.

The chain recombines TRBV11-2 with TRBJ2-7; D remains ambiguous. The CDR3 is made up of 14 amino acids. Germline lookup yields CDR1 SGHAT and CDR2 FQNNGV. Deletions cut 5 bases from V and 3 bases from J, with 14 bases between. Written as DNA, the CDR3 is TGTGCCAGCAGCCAAGTAATGCGTGGCTACGAGCAGTACTTC. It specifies CASSQVMRGYEQYF.

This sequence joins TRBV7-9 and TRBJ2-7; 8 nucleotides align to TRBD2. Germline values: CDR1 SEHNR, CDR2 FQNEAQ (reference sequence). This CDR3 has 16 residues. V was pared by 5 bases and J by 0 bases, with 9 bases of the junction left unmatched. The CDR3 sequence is CASSPGLAGHSYEQYF. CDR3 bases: TGTGCCAGCAGCCCCGGCCTAGCGGGTCACTCCTACGAGCAGTACTTC. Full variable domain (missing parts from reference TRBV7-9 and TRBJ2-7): DTGVSQNPRHKITKRGQNVTFRCDPISEHNRLYWYRQTLGQGPEFLTYFQNEAQLEKSRLLSDRFSAERPKGSFSTLEIQRTEQGDSAMYLCASSPGLAGHSYEQYFGPGTRLTVT.

The CDR3 is CASSSHGASGSLGSYNEQFF. DNA of the CDR3: TGCGCCAGCAGCTCACACGGGGCTAGCGGGAGTCTTGGCTCCTACAATGAGCAGTTCTTC. The V gene is TRBV5-1, the J gene TRBJ2-1, with 10 bases aligning to TRBD2. CDR1 and CDR2 from the germline V gene are SGHRS and YFSETQ. V lost 3 bases to trimming and J lost 0 bases; unmatched junction nucleotides: 15. The CDR3 is 20 amino acids.

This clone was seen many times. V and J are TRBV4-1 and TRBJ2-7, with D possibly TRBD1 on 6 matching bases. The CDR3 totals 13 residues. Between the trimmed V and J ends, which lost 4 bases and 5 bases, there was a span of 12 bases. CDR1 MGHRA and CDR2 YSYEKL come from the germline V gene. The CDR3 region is CASSPRGLNEQYF. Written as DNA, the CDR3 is TGCGCCAGCAGCCCCAGGGGCCTGAACGAGCAGTACTTC.

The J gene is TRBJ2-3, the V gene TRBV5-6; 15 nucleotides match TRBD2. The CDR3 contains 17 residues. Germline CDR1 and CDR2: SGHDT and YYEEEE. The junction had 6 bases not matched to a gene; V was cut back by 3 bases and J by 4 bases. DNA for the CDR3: TGTGCCAGCAGCTCATACCGGACTAGCGGGGGGGCAGATACGCAGTATTTT. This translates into CASSSYRTSGGADTQYF.

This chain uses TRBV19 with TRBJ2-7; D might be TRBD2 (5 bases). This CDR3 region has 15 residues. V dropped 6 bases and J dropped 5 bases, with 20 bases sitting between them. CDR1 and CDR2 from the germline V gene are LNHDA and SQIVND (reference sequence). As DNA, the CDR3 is TGTGCCAGTAGGGAGACGGGGTTTCAACCCCACGAGCAGTACTTC. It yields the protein CASRETGFQPHEQYF.

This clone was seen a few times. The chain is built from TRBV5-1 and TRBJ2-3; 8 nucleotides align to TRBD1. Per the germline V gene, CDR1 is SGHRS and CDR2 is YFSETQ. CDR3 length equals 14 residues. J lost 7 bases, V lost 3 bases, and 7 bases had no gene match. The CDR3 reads CASSSETGVYTQYF. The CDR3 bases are TGCGCCAGCAGCTCTGAGACAGGGGTATATACGCAGTATTTT. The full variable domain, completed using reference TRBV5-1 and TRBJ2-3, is KAGVTQTPRYLIKTRGQQVTLSCSPISGHRSVSWYQQTPGQGLQFLFEYFSETQRNKGNFPGRFSGRQFSNSRSEMNVSTLELGDSALYLCASSSETGVYTQYFGPGTRLTVL.

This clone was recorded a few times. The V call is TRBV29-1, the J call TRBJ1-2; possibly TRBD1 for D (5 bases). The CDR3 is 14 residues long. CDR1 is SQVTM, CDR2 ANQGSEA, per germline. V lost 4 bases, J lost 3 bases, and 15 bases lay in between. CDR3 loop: CSVGSAGSHYGYTF. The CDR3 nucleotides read TGCAGCGTTGGCTCGGCAGGGTCACACTATGGCTACACCTTC.

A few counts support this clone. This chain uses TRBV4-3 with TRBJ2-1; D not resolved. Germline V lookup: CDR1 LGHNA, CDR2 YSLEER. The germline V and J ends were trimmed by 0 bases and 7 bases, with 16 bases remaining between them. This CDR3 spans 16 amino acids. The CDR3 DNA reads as TGCGCCAGCAGCCAAGATCACCTCCCCGGTTGGAATGAGCAGTTCTTC. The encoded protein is CASSQDHLPGWNEQFF.

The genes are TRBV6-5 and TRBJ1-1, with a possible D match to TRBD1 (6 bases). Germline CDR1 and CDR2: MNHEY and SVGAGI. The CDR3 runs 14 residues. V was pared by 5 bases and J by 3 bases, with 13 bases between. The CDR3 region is CASSIHRVDTEAFF. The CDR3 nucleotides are TGTGCCAGCAGTATACACAGGGTAGACACTGAAGCTTTCTTT.

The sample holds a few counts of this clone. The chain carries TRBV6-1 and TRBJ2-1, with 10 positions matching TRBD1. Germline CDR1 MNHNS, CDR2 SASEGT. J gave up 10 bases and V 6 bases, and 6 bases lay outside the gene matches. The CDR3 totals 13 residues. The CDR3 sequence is CASSRDRGSEQFF. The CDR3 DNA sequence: TGTGCCAGCAGCCGGGACAGGGGATCCGAGCAGTTCTTC.

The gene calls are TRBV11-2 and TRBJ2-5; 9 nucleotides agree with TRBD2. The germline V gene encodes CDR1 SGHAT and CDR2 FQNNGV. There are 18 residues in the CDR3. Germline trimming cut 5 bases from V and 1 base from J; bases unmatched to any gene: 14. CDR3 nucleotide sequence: TGTGCCAGCAGCCTGACCCTAGGGGCGGGAGGGTTCCAAGAGACCCAGTACTTC. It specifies CASSLTLGAGGFQETQYF.

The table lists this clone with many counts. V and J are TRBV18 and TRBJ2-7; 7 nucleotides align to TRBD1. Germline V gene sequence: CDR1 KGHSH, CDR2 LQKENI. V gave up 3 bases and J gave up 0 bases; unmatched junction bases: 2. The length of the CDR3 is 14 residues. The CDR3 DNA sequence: TGTGCCAGCTCACCGGGACAGTCCTCCTACGAGCAGTACTTC. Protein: CASSPGQSSYEQYF.

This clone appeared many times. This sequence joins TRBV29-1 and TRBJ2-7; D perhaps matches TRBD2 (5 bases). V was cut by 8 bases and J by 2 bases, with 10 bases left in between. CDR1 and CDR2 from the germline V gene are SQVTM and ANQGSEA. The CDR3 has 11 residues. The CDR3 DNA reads TGCAGCCCGCGGGTAACCTACGAGCAGTACTTC. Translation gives CSPRVTYEQYF.

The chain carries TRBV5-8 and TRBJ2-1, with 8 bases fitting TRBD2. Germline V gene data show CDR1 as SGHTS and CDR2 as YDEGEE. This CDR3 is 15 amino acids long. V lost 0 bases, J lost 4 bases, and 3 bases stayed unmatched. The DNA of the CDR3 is TGTGCCAGCAGCTTGGGACTAGCGATATACAATGAGCAGTTCTTC. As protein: CASSLGLAIYNEQFF.

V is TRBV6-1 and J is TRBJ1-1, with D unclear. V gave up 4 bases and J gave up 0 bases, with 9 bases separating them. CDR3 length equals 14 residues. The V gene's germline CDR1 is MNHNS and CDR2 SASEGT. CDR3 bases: TGTGCCAGCAGTGCGAGGGCCCTGAACACTGAAGCTTTCTTT. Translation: CASSARALNTEAFF.

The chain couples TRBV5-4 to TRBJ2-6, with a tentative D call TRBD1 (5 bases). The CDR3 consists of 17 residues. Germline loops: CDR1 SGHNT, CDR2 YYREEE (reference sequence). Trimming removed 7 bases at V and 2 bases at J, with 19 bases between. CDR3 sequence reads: CASARVLGAPGANVLTF. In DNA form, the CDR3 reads TGTGCCAGCGCAAGGGTCTTAGGGGCTCCTGGGGCCAACGTCCTGACTTTC. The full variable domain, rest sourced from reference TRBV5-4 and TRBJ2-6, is ETGVTQSPTHLIKTRGQQVTLRCSSQSGHNTVSWYQQALGQGPQFIFQYYREEENGRGNFPPRFSGLQFPNYSSELNVNALELDDSALYLCASARVLGAPGANVLTFGAGSRLTVL.

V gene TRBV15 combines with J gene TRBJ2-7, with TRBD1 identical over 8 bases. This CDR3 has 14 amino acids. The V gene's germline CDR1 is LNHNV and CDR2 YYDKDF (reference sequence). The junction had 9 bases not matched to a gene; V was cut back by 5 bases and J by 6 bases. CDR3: CATSPRTGIGEQYF. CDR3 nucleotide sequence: TGTGCCACCAGCCCTCGGACAGGGATCGGCGAGCAGTACTTC.

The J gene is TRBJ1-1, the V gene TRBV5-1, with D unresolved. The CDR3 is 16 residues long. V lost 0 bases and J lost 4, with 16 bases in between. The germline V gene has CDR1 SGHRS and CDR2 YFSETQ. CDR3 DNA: TGCGCCAGCAGCTTGGCGGCAGGCAATTTGGGCACTGAAGCTTTCTTT. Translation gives CASSLAAGNLGTEAFF.

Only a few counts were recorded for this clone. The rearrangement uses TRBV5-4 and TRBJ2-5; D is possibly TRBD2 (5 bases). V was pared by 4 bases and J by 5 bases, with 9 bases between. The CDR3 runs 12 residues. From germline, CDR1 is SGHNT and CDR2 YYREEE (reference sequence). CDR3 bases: TGTGCCAGCAGCCGTCCGGGGGAGACCCAGTACTTC. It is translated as CASSRPGETQYF.

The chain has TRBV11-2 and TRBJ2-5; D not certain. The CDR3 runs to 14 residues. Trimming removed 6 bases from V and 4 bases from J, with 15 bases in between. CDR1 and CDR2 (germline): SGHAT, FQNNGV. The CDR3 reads CASSLSLPPETQYF. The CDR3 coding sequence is TGTGCCAGCAGTTTGAGCCTTCCGCCAGAGACCCAGTACTTC.

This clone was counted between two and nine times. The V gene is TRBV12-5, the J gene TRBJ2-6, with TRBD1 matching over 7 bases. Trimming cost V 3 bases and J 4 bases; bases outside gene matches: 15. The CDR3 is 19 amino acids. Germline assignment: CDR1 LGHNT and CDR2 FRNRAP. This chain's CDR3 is CASGFSGDRVRSGANVLTF. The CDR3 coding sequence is TGTGCTAGTGGTTTTAGTGGAGACAGGGTTCGATCGGGGGCCAACGTCCTGACTTTC. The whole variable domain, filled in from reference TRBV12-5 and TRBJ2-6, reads DARVTQTPRHKVTEMGQEVTMRCQPILGHNTVFWYRQTMMQGLELLAYFRNRAPLDDSGMPKDRFSAEMPDATLATLKIQPSEPRDSAVYFCASGFSGDRVRSGANVLTFGAGSRLTVL.